This T cell receptor beta chain comes out of a study of T cells after yellow fever vaccination. This clonotype has a count of ten or more. TCRdb fed the 5' RACE reads into MiXCR, producing one record per CDR3 protein. This sample has about 58,000 distinct CDR3 sequences, with about 5.6% found just once. Study-wide points: Abundant clonotypes (contaminants from the bulk population) could be present in FACS-sorted repertoires. By day 5 rather than day 15, the secondary response had peaked, though it was weaker.

With 5 bases clipped from V and 0 bases from J, the junction kept 6 bases outside the gene matches. Per the germline V gene, CDR1 is LGHNA and CDR2 is YSLEER. The CDR3 extends over 15 amino acids. This TCR derives from a man between 18 and 35 years old who received the YFV17D yellow fever vaccine. This chain links TRBV4-3 with TRBJ2-5; 7 bases line up with TRBD1. This material consisted of PBMCs, either bulk or a sorted T-cell subset (CD4+, CD8+, memory, or dextramer-sorted; not recorded which), taken on the day of the yellow fever booster vaccination. DNA of the CDR3: TGCGCCAGCAGCTTACGGGACAGCTACCAAGAGACCCAGTACTTC. Protein product: CASSLRDSYQETQYF.